One sample yielded the 15 T cell receptor beta chains listed below, sequenced in a study of blood T cell repertoires in COVID-19. Produced via immunoSEQ multiplex PCR; TCRdb's table is partial and in-frame only. The table records a few hundred thousand clones, roughly four fifths of them present only once. Material for sequencing was PBMCs or T cells enriched from blood (not recorded which). The receptor set was obtained from a woman in her forties or fifties who had recovered from COVID-19.

This chain links TRBV29-1 with TRBJ1-2; D is perhaps TRBD1 (6 bases). The germline V gene encodes CDR1 SQVTM and CDR2 ANQGSEA. V lost 7 bases, J lost 1 base, and 10 bases lay in between. The CDR3 spans 12 residues. CDR3 DNA: TGCAGCGCAGAACAGGGTAACTATGGCTACACCTTC. It is translated as CSAEQGNYGYTF.

The chain carries TRBV19 and TRBJ1-3, with D unresolved. V shed 7 bases and J shed 2 bases, with 3 bases lying between them. This CDR3 has 11 residues. CDR1 and CDR2 from the germline V gene are LNHDA and SQIVND (reference sequence). CDR3 in amino acids: CASTTGNTIYF. CDR3 in DNA: TGTGCCAGTACCACTGGAAACACCATATATTTT.

The chain uses TRBV7-6 and TRBJ2-2; 7 nucleotides align to TRBD2. With V trimmed by 5 bases and J by 6 bases, 6 bases remained unmatched. This CDR3 region has 14 residues. CDR1 is SGHVS, CDR2 FNYEAQ, per germline. The CDR3, as DNA: TGTGCCAGCAGCAACCAACTAGCGCCCGGGGAGCTGTTTTTT. Protein product: CASSNQLAPGELFF.

This chain connects TRBV12-2 to TRBJ2-1; TRBD2 is the table's D call and was not checked against the DNA. TRBV12-2 is annotated as a pseudogene. The CDR3 covers 17 residues. CDR3 coding DNA: TGTGCAAGTCGCTTACCCGCGGGTAGCGGAAACTACAATGAGCAGTTCTTC. It encodes CASRLPAGSGNYNEQFF.

The V gene is TRBV24-1, the J gene TRBJ2-1; weak D call: TRBD2 (6 bases). The germline V gene encodes CDR1 KGHDR and CDR2 SFDVKD. Trimming took 9 bases from V and 0 from J, leaving 11 bases between them. The CDR3 spans 14 residues. The CDR3 region has the DNA TGTGCCACCGGTGCGGGGAGCTCCTACAATGAGCAGTTCTTC. This codes for CATGAGSSYNEQFF.

The chain links TRBV5-1 to TRBJ1-2; maybe TRBD1 (6 bases). Germline-derived CDR1 and CDR2 are SGHRS and YFSETQ. The ends were cut back, 4 bases at V and 6 bases at J, with 13 bases in the middle. The CDR3 loop spans 13 amino acids. CDR3 coding DNA: TGCGCCAGCAGCCCGTCTTACAGGGATGGCTACACCTTC. Encoded protein: CASSPSYRDGYTF.

The rearrangement links TRBV30 to TRBJ2-1; D possibly corresponds to TRBD1 (6 bases). The CDR3 is made up of 13 amino acids. The V and J ends lost 1 base and 6 bases respectively, with 10 bases between them. Germline values: CDR1 GTSNPN, CDR2 SVGIG (reference sequence). The DNA of the CDR3 is TGTGCCTGGAGTGGGTCCAGGGGCAATGAGCAGTTCTTC. Translation: CAWSGSRGNEQFF.

The J gene is TRBJ2-1, the V gene TRBV5-1; 10 nucleotides align to TRBD2. The V gene's germline CDR1 is SGHRS and CDR2 YFSETQ. The CDR3 consists of 16 residues. J gave up 5 bases and V 1 base, and 6 bases lay outside the gene matches. The CDR3 spells CASSLRRLAGDNEQFF. DNA of the CDR3: TGCGCCAGCAGCTTGAGGCGGCTAGCGGGGGACAATGAGCAGTTCTTC.

The V gene is TRBV11-2, the J gene TRBJ2-7; 11 nucleotides agree with TRBD2. Germline values: CDR1 SGHAT, CDR2 FQNNGV. The trim removed 5 bases at V and 6 bases at J, leaving 9 bases unmatched. The CDR3 totals 15 residues. CDR3 amino acids: CASSPLAGGLAEQYF. The CDR3 DNA sequence: TGTGCCAGCAGCCCCCTAGCGGGAGGCCTTGCCGAGCAGTACTTC.

CDR3 in amino acids: CASSQGIRGNGYGYTF. CDR3 coding DNA: TGTGCCAGCAGCCAAGGTATTCGAGGGAATGGCTATGGCTACACCTTC. The chain recombines TRBV3-1 (or the pseudogene TRBV3-2) with TRBJ1-2, with D unresolved. Germline lookup yields CDR1 LGHDT and CDR2 YNNKEL (reference sequence). V lost 1 base, J lost 4 bases, and 16 bases lay in between. There are 16 residues in the CDR3.

The CDR3 DNA is TGTGCCTGGAGCACCGGGACTACCCTCACAGATACGCAGTATTTT. Its translation: CAWSTGTTLTDTQYF. The chain recombines TRBV30 with TRBJ2-3; TRBD2 matches 7 bases. CDR1 is GTSNPN and CDR2 is SVGIG in the germline V gene (reference sequence). The CDR3 sequence is 15 residues long. V shed 3 bases, J shed 2 bases, and the junction held 8 bases outside the gene matches.

V gene TRBV2 combines with J gene TRBJ2-7; TRBD1 matches at 7 bases. This CDR3 has 15 amino acids. Losses at the gene ends were 6 bases for V and 3 bases for J; bases not matched to a gene: 11. Germline CDR1 and CDR2: SNHLY and FYNNEI. The CDR3 DNA follows: TGTGCCAGCAGAAACCGCCCGGGACAGCTCTACGAGCAGTACTTC. Translation: CASRNRPGQLYEQYF.

The chain links TRBV7-8 to TRBJ2-1; maybe TRBD1 (5 bases). Trimming removed 5 bases at V and 2 bases at J, with 13 bases between. In germline, CDR1 is SGHVS, CDR2 FQNEAQ. CDR3 length equals 15 residues. The CDR3 nucleotides read TGTGCCAGCAGCGTAGACAGATCCACCTACAATGAGCAGTTCTTC. Translation gives CASSVDRSTYNEQFF. The entire variable domain, with the rest obtained from reference TRBV7-8 and TRBJ2-1, is as follows: GAGVSQSPRYKVAKRGQDVALRCDPISGHVSLFWYQQALGQGPEFLTYFQNEAQLDKSGLPSDRFFAERPEGSVSTLKIQRTQQEDSAVYLCASSVDRSTYNEQFFGPGTRLTVL.

The rearrangement links TRBV9 to TRBJ2-3, with D perhaps matching TRBD1 (6 bases). V was cut by 4 bases and J by 5 bases, with 17 bases left in between. Germline V gene sequence: CDR1 SGDLS, CDR2 YYNGEE. The CDR3 spans 15 residues. The DNA of the CDR3 is TGTGCCAGCAGCCTCGTAGGGGGACCCCGAGATACGCAGTATTTT. It codes for CASSLVGGPRDTQYF.

CDR3 region: CASGWDRPLTGRVFEQYF. In DNA, the CDR3 is TGTGCTAGTGGTTGGGACAGGCCTTTAACAGGTAGGGTATTCGAGCAGTACTTC. The chain recombines TRBV12-5 with TRBJ2-7; 8 bases are a match to TRBD1. Per the germline V gene, CDR1 is LGHNT and CDR2 is FRNRAP. The CDR3 is made up of 18 amino acids. The V and J ends lost 4 bases and 6 bases, in that order; junction bases with no gene match: 20.